This note documents a single T cell receptor (beta chain) sequence. This entry belongs to a study of shared clonotypes between healthy human individuals. This CDR3 spans 16 amino acids. V lost 1 base and J lost 2, with 14 bases in between. Germline lookup yields CDR1 SGHTA and CDR2 FQGNSA. Libraries were prepared by immunoSEQ multiplex PCR; TCRdb keeps only in-frame clonotypes and omits some of them. This table holds around 450,000 clones, about 76% found once. The V call is TRBV7-2, the J call TRBJ1-2; D call uncertain. What was sequenced was PBMCs. This clonotype was sampled from a woman aged 35 to 49 in good health. Some clones in this sample may be carry-over from other donors' samples. The CDR3 nucleotides are TGTGCCAGCAGCTTAGATCCGGCAGCCTTAAACTATGGCTACACCTTC. It encodes CASSLDPAALNYGYTF.